The present T cell receptor beta chain was sequenced within a study of T cell responses to AZD1222 COVID-19 vaccine. Study information: The study pooled second doses at about 4 or about 12 weeks.

A word on this clone: Its antigen is currently unknown.

Here immunoSEQ multiplex PCR was the method, and the copy in TCRdb shows in-frame clones only, minus some. This table has approximately 180,000 clones, more than 80% appearing once. Study findings and constraints: Spike-specific TCR breadth and depth went up after people got two AZD1222 doses.

The CDR3 is 11 amino acids. V shed 5 bases and J shed 2 bases, with 6 bases lying between them. In germline, CDR1 is DFQATT, CDR2 SNEGSKA (reference sequence). This receptor was taken from an adult in good health. The input for sequencing was peripheral blood, taken on day 0 of AZD1222 vaccination. The chain carries TRBV20-1 and TRBJ1-1; D unresolved. As DNA, the CDR3 is TGCAGTGCTGCAAGTAACACTGAAGCTTTCTTT. The encoded protein is CSAASNTEAFF.